This TCR beta chain appears in the sequencing data of a study of monozygotic twins with inflammatory bowel disease. From germline, CDR1 is MDHEN and CDR2 SYDVKM. The CDR3 extends over 12 amino acids. With the 5' RACE reads reprocessed, TCRdb shows one record per CDR3 protein and no DNA. Its table lists 150,000 to 200,000 distinct CDR3 sequences. Sequencing was performed on blood. The V call is TRBV28, the J call TRBJ2-7; no DNA is available, so the TRBD1 call from TCRdb remains unchecked. The sequence was obtained from a human donor with ulcerative colitis or Crohn's disease, or a healthy co-twin of an affected twin (not recorded which). The CDR3 region is CASWTVAYEQYF.